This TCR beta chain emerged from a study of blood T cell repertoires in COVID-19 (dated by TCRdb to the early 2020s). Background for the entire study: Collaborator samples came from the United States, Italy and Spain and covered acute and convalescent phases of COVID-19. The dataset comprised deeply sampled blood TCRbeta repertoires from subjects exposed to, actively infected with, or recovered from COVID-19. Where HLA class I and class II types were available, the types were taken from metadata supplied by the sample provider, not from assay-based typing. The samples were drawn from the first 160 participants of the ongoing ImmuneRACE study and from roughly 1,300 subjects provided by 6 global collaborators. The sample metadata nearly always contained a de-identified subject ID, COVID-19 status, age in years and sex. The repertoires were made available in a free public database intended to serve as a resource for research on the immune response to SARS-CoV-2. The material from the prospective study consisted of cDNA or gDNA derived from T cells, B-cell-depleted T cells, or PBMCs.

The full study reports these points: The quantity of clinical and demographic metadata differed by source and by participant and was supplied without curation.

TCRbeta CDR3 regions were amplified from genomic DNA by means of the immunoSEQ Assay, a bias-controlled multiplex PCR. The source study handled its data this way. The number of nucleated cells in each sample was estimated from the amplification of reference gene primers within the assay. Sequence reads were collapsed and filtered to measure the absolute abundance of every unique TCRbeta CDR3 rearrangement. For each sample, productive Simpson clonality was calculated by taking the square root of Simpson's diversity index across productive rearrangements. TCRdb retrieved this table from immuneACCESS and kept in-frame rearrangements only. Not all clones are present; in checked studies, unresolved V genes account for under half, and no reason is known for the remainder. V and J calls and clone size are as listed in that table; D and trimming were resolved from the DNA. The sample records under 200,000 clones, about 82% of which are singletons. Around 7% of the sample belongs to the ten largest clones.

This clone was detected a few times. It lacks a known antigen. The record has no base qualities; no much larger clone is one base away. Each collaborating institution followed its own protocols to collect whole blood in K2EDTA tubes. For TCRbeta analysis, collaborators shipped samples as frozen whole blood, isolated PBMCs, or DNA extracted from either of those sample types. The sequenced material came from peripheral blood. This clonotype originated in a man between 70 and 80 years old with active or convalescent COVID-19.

The DNA reads as follows: TGTGCCACCAGTGATCCAGCTTCGGGGGGCTACACCTTC. Its protein reads: CATSDPASGGYTF. The chain joins TRBV24-1 to TRBJ1-2, with an unclear D gene assignment. From the cysteine up to the phenylalanine, the CDR3 has a length of 13 residues. Of the read, only the CDR3 DNA is kept; its 39 bases are in frame from base 1. From the germline V gene, CDR1 is KGHDR and CDR2 is SFDVKD. V was cut back by 3 bases and J by 8 bases, leaving a gap of 12 bases between them.